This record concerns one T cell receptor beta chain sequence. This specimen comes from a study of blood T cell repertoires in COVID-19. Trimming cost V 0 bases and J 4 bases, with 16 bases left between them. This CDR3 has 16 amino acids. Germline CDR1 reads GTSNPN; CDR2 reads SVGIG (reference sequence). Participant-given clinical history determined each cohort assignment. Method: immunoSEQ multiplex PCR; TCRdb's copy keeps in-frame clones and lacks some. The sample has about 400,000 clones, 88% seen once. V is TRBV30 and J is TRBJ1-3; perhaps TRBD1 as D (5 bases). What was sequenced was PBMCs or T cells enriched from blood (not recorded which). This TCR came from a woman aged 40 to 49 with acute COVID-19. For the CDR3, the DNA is TGTGCCTGGAGTGTAATAGGGGTGGAAAGGGGAAACACCATATATTTT. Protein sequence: CAWSVIGVERGNTIYF.